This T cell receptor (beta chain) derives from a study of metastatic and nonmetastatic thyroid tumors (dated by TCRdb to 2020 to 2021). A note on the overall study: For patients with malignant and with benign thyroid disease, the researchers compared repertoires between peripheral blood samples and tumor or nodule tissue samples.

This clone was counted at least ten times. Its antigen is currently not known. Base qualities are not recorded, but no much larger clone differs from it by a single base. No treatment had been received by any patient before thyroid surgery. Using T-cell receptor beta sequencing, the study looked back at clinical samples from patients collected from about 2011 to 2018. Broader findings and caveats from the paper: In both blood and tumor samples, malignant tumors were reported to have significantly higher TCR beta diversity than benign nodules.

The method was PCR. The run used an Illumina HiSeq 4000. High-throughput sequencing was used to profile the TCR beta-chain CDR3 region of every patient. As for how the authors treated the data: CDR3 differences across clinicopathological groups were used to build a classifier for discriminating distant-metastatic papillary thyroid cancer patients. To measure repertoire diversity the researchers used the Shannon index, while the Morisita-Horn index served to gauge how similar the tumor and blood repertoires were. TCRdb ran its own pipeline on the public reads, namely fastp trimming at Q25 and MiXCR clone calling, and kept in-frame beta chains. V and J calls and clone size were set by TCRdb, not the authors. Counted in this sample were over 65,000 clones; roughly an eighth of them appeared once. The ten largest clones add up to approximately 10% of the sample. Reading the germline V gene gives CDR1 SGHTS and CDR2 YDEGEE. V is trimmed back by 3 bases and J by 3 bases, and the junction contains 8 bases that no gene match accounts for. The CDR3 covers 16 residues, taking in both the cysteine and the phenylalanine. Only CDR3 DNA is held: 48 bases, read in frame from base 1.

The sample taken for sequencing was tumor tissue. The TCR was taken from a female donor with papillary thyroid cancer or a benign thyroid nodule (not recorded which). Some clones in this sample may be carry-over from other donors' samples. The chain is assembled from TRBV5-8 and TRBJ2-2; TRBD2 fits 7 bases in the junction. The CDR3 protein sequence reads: CASSSRGSSDTGELFF. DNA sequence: TGTGCCAGCAGCTCACGCGGGAGCAGTGACACCGGGGAGCTGTTTTTT.